By its share, the clone carrying this T cell receptor beta chain is medium-sized. Antigen unknown. On each TCR cDNA molecule, a unique molecular identifier was present. TCRdb independently ran MiXCR on the 5' RACE reads; one entry per CDR3 protein. The data show roughly 48,000 distinct CDR3 sequences, roughly 5% seen once. Time point denoted: sample taken at primary tumor resection. Tumor, nontumor lung or frozen PBMC supplied whole RNA, sequenced without sorting. There were some 70 donors, all of them untreated patients with early-stage non-small cell lung cancer. This sample was included in a study of spatial heterogeneity in lung cancer. Study summary: Alpha-chain detections were consistently fewer than beta-chain detections among the sequences. Study-level findings and limits: TCRs found ubiquitously expanded in tumor appeared in blood more at resection than at follow-up.

This TCR was sampled from a male donor with early-stage non-small cell lung cancer. This specimen consisted of PBMCs, obtained at surgery.

CDR3 sequence: CASSAVGTGAYEQYF. CDR3 nucleotides: TGCGCCAGCAGTGCGGTCGGGACGGGAGCCTACGAGCAGTACTTC. This chain connects TRBV4-1 to TRBJ2-7; D perhaps matches TRBD2 (6 bases). Germline CDR1 is MGHRA and CDR2 is YSYEKL. V gave up 6 bases and J gave up 2 bases, with 17 bases separating them. This CDR3 comprises 15 residues.